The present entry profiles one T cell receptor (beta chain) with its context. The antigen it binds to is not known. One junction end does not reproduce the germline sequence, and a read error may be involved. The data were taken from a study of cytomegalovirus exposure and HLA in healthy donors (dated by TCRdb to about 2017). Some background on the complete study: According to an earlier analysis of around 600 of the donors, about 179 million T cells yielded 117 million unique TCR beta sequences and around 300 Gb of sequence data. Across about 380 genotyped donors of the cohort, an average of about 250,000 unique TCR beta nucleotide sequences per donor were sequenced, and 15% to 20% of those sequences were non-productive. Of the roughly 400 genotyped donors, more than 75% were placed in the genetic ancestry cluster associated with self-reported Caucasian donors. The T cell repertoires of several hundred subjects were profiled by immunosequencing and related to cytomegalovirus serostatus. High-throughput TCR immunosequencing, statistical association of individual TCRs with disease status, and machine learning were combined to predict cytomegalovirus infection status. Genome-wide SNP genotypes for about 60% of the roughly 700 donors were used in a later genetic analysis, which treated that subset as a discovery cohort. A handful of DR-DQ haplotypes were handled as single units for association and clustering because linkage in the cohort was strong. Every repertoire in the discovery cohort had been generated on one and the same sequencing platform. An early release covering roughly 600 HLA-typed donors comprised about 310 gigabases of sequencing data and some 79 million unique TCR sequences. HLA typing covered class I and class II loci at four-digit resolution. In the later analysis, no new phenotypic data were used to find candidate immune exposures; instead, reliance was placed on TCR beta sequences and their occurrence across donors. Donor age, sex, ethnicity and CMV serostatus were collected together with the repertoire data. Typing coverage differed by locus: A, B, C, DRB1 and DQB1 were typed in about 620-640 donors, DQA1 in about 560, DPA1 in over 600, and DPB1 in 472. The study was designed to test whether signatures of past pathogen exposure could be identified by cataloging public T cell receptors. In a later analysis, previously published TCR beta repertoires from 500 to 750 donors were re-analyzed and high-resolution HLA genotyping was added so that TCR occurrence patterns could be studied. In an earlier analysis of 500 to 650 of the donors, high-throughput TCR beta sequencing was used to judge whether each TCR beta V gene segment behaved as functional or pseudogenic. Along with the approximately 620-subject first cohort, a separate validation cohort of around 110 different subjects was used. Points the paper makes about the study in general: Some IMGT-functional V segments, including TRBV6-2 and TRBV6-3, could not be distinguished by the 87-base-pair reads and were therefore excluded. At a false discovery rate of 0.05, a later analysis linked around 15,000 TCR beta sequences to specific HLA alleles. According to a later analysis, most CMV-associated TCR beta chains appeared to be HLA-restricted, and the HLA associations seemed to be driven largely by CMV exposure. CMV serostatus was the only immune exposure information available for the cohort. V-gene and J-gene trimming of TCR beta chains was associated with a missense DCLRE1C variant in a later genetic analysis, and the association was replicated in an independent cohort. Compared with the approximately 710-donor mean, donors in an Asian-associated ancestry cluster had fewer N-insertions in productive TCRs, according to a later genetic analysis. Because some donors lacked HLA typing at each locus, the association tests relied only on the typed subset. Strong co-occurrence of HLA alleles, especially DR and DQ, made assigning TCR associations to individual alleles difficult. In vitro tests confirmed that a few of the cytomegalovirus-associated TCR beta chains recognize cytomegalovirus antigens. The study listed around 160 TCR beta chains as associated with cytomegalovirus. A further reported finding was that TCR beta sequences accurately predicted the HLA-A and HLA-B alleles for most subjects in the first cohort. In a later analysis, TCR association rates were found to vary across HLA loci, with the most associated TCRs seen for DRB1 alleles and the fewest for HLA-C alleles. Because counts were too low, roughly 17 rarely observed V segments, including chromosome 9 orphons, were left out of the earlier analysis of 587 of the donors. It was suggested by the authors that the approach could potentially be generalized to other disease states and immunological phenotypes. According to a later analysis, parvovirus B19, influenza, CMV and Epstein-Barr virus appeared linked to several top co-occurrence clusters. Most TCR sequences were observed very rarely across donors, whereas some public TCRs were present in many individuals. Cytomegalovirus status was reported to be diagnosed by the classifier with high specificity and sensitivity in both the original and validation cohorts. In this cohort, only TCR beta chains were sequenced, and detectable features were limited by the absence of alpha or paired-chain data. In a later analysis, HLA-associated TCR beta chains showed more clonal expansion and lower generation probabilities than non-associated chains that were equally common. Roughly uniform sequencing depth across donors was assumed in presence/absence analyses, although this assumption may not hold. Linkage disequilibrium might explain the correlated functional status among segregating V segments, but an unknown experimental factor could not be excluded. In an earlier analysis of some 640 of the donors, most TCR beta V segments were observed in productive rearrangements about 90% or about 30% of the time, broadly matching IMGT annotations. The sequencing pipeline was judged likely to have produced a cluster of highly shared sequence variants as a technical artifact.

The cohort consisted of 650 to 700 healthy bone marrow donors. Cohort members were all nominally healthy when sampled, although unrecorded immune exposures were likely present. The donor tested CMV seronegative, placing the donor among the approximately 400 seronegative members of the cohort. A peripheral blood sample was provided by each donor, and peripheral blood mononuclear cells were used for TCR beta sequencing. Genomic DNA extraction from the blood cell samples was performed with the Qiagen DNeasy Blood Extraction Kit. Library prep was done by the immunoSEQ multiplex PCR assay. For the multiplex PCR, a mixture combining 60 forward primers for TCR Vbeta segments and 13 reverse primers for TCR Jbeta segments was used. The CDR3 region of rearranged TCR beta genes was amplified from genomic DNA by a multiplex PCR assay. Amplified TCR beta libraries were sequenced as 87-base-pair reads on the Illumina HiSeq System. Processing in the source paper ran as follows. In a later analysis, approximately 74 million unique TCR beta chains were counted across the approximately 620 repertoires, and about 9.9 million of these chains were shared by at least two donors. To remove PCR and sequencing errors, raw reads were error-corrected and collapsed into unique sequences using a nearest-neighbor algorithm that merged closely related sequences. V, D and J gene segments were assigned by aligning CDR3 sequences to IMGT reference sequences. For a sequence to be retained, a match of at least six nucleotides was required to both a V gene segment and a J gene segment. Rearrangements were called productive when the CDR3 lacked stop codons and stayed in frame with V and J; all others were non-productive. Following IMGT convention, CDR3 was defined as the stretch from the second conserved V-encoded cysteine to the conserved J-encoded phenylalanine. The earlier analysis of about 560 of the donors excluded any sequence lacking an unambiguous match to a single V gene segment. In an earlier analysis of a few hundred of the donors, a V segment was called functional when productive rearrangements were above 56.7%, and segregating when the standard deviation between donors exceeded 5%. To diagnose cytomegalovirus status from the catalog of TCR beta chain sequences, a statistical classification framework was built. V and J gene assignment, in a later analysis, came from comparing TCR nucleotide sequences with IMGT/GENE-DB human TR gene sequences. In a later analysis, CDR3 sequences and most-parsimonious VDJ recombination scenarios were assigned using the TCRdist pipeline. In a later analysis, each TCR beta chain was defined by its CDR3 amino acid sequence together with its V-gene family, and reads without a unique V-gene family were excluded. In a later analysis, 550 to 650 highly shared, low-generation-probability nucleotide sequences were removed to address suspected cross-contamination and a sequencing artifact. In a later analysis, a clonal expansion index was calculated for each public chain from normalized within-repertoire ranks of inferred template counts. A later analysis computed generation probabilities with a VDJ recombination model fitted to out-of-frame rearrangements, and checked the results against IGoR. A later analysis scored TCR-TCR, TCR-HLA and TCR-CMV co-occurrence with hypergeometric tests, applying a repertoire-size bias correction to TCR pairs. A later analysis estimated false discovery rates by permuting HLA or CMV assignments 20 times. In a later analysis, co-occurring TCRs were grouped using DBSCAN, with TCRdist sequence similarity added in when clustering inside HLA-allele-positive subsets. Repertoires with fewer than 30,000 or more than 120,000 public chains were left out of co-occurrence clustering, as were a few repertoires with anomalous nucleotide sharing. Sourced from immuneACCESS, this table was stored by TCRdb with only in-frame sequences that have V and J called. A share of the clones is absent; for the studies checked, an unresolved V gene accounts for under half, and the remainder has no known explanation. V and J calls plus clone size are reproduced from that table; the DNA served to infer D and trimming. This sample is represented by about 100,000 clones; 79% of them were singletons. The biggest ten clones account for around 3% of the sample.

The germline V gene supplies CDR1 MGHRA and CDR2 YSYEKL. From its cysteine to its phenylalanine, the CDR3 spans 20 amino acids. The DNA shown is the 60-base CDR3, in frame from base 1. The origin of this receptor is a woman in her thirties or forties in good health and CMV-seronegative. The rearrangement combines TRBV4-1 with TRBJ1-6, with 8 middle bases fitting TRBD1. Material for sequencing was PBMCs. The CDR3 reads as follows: CASSQDGTGDANSDYSPFHF. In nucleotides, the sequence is TGCGCCAGCAGCCAAGACGGGACAGGCGATGCTAATAGCGATTATTCACCCTTCCACTTT.